Listed below are T cell receptor beta chains from one sample, sequenced in a study of T cells in Graves' hyperthyroidism and ophthalmopathy. Each CDR3 protein gets one entry after TCRdb re-called the multiplex PCR reads with MiXCR. The sample includes under 400,000 distinct CDR3 sequences, approximately 15% of them seen just once. The sequenced sample was blood. The receptors derive from a woman aged 55-70 years with Graves' hyperthyroidism. Both conserved end residues are part of each CDR3. The D gene is left open where the match is weak. The size of a clone is reported for some rows only, either as once, few or many, or as a class for expanded clones.

J gene: TRBJ1-2; V gene: TRBV7-9; D gene: TRBD1; clone size: few; CDR3 length: 13; CDR3 DNA: TGTGCCAGCAGCCCTCAGACAGGGGGTGGCTACACCTTC; CDR3 protein: CASSPQTGGGYTF
J gene: TRBJ1-6; V gene: TRBV27; D gene: -; clone size: few; CDR3 length: 14; CDR3 DNA: TGTGCCAGCAGTTTCCGGGGGAGCAATTCACCCCTCCACTTT; CDR3 protein: CASSFRGSNSPLHF
J gene: TRBJ1-1; V gene: TRBV20-1; D gene: -; clone size: many; CDR3 length: 13; CDR3 DNA: TGCAGTGCCGAGTTTGCGGGGGGAACTGAAGCTTTCTTT; CDR3 protein: CSAEFAGGTEAFF
J gene: TRBJ2-7; V gene: TRBV20-1; D gene: -; clone size: once; CDR3 length: 13; CDR3 DNA: TGCAGTGCCGAGGGCAGGAGCTCCTACGAGCAGTACTTC; CDR3 protein: CSAEGRSSYEQYF
J gene: TRBJ2-1; V gene: TRBV2; D gene: -; clone size: many; CDR3 length: 13; CDR3 DNA: TGTGCCAGCAGCCCGACTATACGCAATGAGCAGTTCTTC; CDR3 protein: CASSPTIRNEQFF
J gene: TRBJ2-1; V gene: TRBV11-2; D gene: -; clone size: many; CDR3 length: 15; CDR3 DNA: TGTGCCAGCAGCTTAGGACTAGGGGCCTACAATGAGCAGTTCTTC; CDR3 protein: CASSLGLGAYNEQFF
J gene: TRBJ1-6; V gene: TRBV6-5; D gene: TRBD1; clone size: -; CDR3 length: 16; CDR3 DNA: TGTGCCAGCAGTTTCCGGGACAGTTCCTATAATTCACCCCTCCACTTT; CDR3 protein: CASSFRDSSYNSPLHF
J gene: TRBJ2-1; V gene: TRBV27; D gene: TRBD2; clone size: -; CDR3 length: 15; CDR3 DNA: TGTGCCAGCAACTCCGGGACTAGCGGGATTGGCGAGCAGTTCTTC; CDR3 protein: CASNSGTSGIGEQFF
J gene: TRBJ2-1; V gene: TRBV20-1; D gene: -; clone size: many; CDR3 length: 11; CDR3 DNA: TGCAGTGCTAGAGATCAGAATGAGCAGTTCTTC; CDR3 protein: CSARDQNEQFF
J gene: TRBJ2-3; V gene: TRBV19; D gene: TRBD2; clone size: -; CDR3 length: 16; CDR3 DNA: TGTGCCAGTAACGAGGGGCTAGCGGGAGAAGGAGATACGCAGTATTTT; CDR3 protein: CASNEGLAGEGDTQYF
J gene: TRBJ2-3; V gene: TRBV7-8; D gene: -; clone size: -; CDR3 length: 14; CDR3 DNA: TGTGCCAGCAGCTCCTACCTCGGGACAAATACGCAGTATTTT; CDR3 protein: CASSSYLGTNTQYF
J gene: TRBJ2-2; V gene: TRBV6-2/TRBV6-3; D gene: TRBD2; clone size: many; CDR3 length: 15; CDR3 DNA: TGTGCCAGCGCACTAGCGGGAGGTCCCTACGGGGAGCTGTTTTTT; CDR3 protein: CASALAGGPYGELFF
J gene: TRBJ2-7; V gene: TRBV11-2; D gene: TRBD1; clone size: many; CDR3 length: 16; CDR3 DNA: TGTGCCAGCAGCGCGTCGGGACAGTTCCAATCCTACGAGCAGTACTTC; CDR3 protein: CASSASGQFQSYEQYF
J gene: TRBJ2-3; V gene: TRBV5-4; D gene: -; clone size: -; CDR3 length: 13; CDR3 DNA: TGTGCCAGCAGCTCGACTTTAACAGATACGCAGTATTTT; CDR3 protein: CASSSTLTDTQYF
J gene: TRBJ2-1; V gene: TRBV5-1; D gene: TRBD2; clone size: many; CDR3 length: 16; CDR3 DNA: TGCGCCAGCAGCTTGTCCGTCCTGACGGGGGGCAATGAGCAGTTCTTC; CDR3 protein: CASSLSVLTGGNEQFF
J gene: TRBJ2-5; V gene: TRBV29-1; D gene: TRBD1; clone size: many; CDR3 length: 16; CDR3 DNA: TGCAGCGCCAAGGGGGTAGGACAGGGGGCGGAAGAGACCCAGTACTTC; CDR3 protein: CSAKGVGQGAEETQYF
J gene: TRBJ2-5; V gene: TRBV6-1; D gene: -; clone size: many; CDR3 length: 14; CDR3 DNA: TGTGCCAGCAGTAACCGGGCCACACAAGAGACCCAGTACTTC; CDR3 protein: CASSNRATQETQYF
J gene: TRBJ1-5; V gene: TRBV12-5; D gene: -; clone size: many; CDR3 length: 18; CDR3 DNA: TGTGCTAGTGGTTTGCCCTACGGAGGGGCGGATAGCAATCAGCCCCAGCATTTT; CDR3 protein: CASGLPYGGADSNQPQHF
J gene: TRBJ1-1; V gene: TRBV20-1; D gene: -; clone size: few; CDR3 length: 14; CDR3 DNA: TGCAGTGCCAAAAAAAGGAGGTCGAGTACTGAAGCTTTCTTT; CDR3 protein: CSAKKRRSSTEAFF
J gene: TRBJ1-1; V gene: TRBV18; D gene: TRBD1; clone size: many; CDR3 length: 15; CDR3 DNA: TGTGCCAGCTCACCCGGGACAGGGGATTTCACTGAAGCTTTCTTT; CDR3 protein: CASSPGTGDFTEAFF
J gene: TRBJ1-2; V gene: TRBV7-9; D gene: TRBD1; clone size: many; CDR3 length: 13; CDR3 DNA: TGTGCCAGCAGCGGGGACAGGGCACATGGCTACACCTTC; CDR3 protein: CASSGDRAHGYTF
J gene: TRBJ2-7; V gene: TRBV4-1; D gene: TRBD1; clone size: few; CDR3 length: 15; CDR3 DNA: TGCGCCAGCAGCCAGGTTACAGGGGGTGGGTACGAGCAGTACTTC; CDR3 protein: CASSQVTGGGYEQYF
J gene: TRBJ1-5; V gene: TRBV6-1; D gene: -; clone size: many; CDR3 length: 18; CDR3 DNA: TGTGCCAGCAGCCCCCAGAGGGCGACGGTTTATAGCAATCAGCCCCAGCATTTT; CDR3 protein: CASSPQRATVYSNQPQHF
J gene: TRBJ1-6; V gene: TRBV20-1; D gene: -; clone size: -; CDR3 length: 16; CDR3 DNA: TGCAGTGCTATCTTGGGGGGGAGCTCCTATAATTCACCCCTCCACTTT; CDR3 protein: CSAILGGSSYNSPLHF
J gene: TRBJ1-2; V gene: TRBV4-1; D gene: -; clone size: many; CDR3 length: 15; CDR3 DNA: TGCGCCAGCAGCCAAGATCAGGGGCTCGGCTATGGCTACACCTTC; CDR3 protein: CASSQDQGLGYGYTF
J gene: TRBJ2-7; V gene: TRBV19; D gene: -; clone size: -; CDR3 length: 14; CDR3 DNA: TGTGCCAGTAGCGCTCGGGGGCGGGACTACGAGCAGTACTTC; CDR3 protein: CASSARGRDYEQYF
J gene: TRBJ2-2; V gene: TRBV7-9; D gene: TRBD1; clone size: few; CDR3 length: 16; CDR3 DNA: TGTGCCAGCAGCCAGACGGGACAGGGTGACACCGGGGAGCTGTTTTTT; CDR3 protein: CASSQTGQGDTGELFF
J gene: TRBJ2-1; V gene: TRBV7-9; D gene: -; clone size: many; CDR3 length: 16; CDR3 DNA: TGTGCCAGCAGCTCCCCCTTCCGAGGGTTGTCTAATGAGCAGTTCTTC; CDR3 protein: CASSSPFRGLSNEQFF
J gene: TRBJ1-1; V gene: TRBV28; D gene: -; clone size: many; CDR3 length: 15; CDR3 DNA: TGTGCCAGCAGTCTGCCCTGGAAATCGAACACTGAAGCTTTCTTT; CDR3 protein: CASSLPWKSNTEAFF
J gene: TRBJ2-7; V gene: TRBV5-5; D gene: TRBD1; clone size: few; CDR3 length: 14; CDR3 DNA: TGTGCCAGCAGCCGAAGGGCAGGGGGCATCGAGCAGTACTTC; CDR3 protein: CASSRRAGGIEQYF
J gene: TRBJ1-4; V gene: TRBV18; D gene: -; clone size: few; CDR3 length: 14; CDR3 DNA: TGTGCCAGCTCATCGACAGGTCTCGATGAAAAACTGTTTTTT; CDR3 protein: CASSSTGLDEKLFF
J gene: TRBJ1-6; V gene: TRBV6-1; D gene: -; clone size: -; CDR3 length: 17; CDR3 DNA: TGTGCCAGCAGTGAATTCAGCCTTGGGGTCTATAATTCACCCCTCCACTTT; CDR3 protein: CASSEFSLGVYNSPLHF
J gene: TRBJ2-7; V gene: TRBV4-1; D gene: TRBD2; clone size: many; CDR3 length: 15; CDR3 DNA: TGCGCCAGCAGCCAACTTAGCGGGAGGGTCTACGAGCAGTACTTC; CDR3 protein: CASSQLSGRVYEQYF
J gene: TRBJ1-1; V gene: TRBV20-1; D gene: -; clone size: many; CDR3 length: 14; CDR3 DNA: TGCAGTGCTAGTAGGTTGAGGGACAACACTGAAGCTTTCTTT; CDR3 protein: CSASRLRDNTEAFF
J gene: TRBJ2-1; V gene: TRBV7-2; D gene: TRBD1; clone size: many; CDR3 length: 15; CDR3 DNA: TGTGCCAGCAGCTTAGTACTGGGACAGGGGGGTGAGCAGTTCTTC; CDR3 protein: CASSLVLGQGGEQFF
J gene: TRBJ2-1; V gene: TRBV12-3/TRBV12-4; D gene: -; clone size: many; CDR3 length: 12; CDR3 DNA: TGTGCCAGCAGTTTTTCGGGCCATGAGCAGTTCTTC; CDR3 protein: CASSFSGHEQFF
J gene: TRBJ1-5; V gene: TRBV24-1; D gene: -; clone size: -; CDR3 length: 14; CDR3 DNA: TGTGCCACCAGTTCTGGCAGGGACAATCAGCCCCAGCATTTT; CDR3 protein: CATSSGRDNQPQHF
J gene: TRBJ1-1; V gene: TRBV30; D gene: -; clone size: once; CDR3 length: 13; CDR3 DNA: TGTGCCTGGAGTGACACAGGAGGGACTGAAGCTTTCTTT; CDR3 protein: CAWSDTGGTEAFF
J gene: TRBJ2-2; V gene: TRBV20-1; D gene: TRBD2; clone size: -; CDR3 length: 15; CDR3 DNA: TGCAGTGCTAGGGTCGTGGGAGGGGTCACCGGGGAGCTGTTTTTT; CDR3 protein: CSARVVGGVTGELFF
J gene: TRBJ2-1; V gene: TRBV6-6; D gene: TRBD2; clone size: many; CDR3 length: 17; CDR3 DNA: TGTGCCAGCAGTTACTCGAGTAGCGGGAGGCCCTACAATGAGCAGTTCTTC; CDR3 protein: CASSYSSSGRPYNEQFF
J gene: TRBJ2-3; V gene: TRBV6-2/TRBV6-3; D gene: TRBD2; clone size: few; CDR3 length: 18; CDR3 DNA: TGTGCCAGCAGTTACTCGACCCGGCTAGCGGGAGGGCCAGATACGCAGTATTTT; CDR3 protein: CASSYSTRLAGGPDTQYF
J gene: TRBJ2-1; V gene: TRBV29-1; D gene: TRBD1; clone size: -; CDR3 length: 13; CDR3 DNA: TGCAGCGTCCCGGGACAGGGTCCCCATGAGCAGTTCTTC; CDR3 protein: CSVPGQGPHEQFF
J gene: TRBJ1-5; V gene: TRBV20-1; D gene: TRBD1; clone size: -; CDR3 length: 15; CDR3 DNA: TGCAGTGCTAGTAGGACAGGGACTACGTCTCAGCCCCAGCATTTT; CDR3 protein: CSASRTGTTSQPQHF
J gene: TRBJ2-1; V gene: TRBV30; D gene: TRBD2; clone size: many; CDR3 length: 14; CDR3 DNA: TGTGCCTGGAGTGTACTAGCGGGAGGGTCTGAGCAGTTCTTC; CDR3 protein: CAWSVLAGGSEQFF
J gene: TRBJ1-2; V gene: TRBV19; D gene: -; clone size: many; CDR3 length: 13; CDR3 DNA: TGTGCCAGTAGTATCGGCAGGACAAATGGCTACACCTTC; CDR3 protein: CASSIGRTNGYTF
J gene: TRBJ2-1; V gene: TRBV12-3/TRBV12-4; D gene: TRBD1; clone size: -; CDR3 length: 15; CDR3 DNA: TGTGCCAGCAGGCTCGGGACAGGGGGCTACAATGAGCAGTTCTTC; CDR3 protein: CASRLGTGGYNEQFF